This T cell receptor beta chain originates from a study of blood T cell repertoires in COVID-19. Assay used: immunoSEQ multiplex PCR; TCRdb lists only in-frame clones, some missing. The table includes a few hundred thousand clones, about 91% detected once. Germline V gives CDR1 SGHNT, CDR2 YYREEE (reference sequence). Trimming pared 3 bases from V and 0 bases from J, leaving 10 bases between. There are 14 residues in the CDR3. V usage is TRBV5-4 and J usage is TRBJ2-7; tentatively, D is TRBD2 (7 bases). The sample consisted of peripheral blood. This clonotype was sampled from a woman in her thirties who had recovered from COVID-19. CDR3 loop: CASSSGDYSYEQYF. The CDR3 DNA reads TGTGCCAGCAGCTCAGGGGACTACTCCTACGAGCAGTACTTC.